This T cell receptor beta chain appears in the sequencing data of a study of response to subunit inactivated influenza vaccine. Whole-study results and caveats: Each seasonal influenza vaccination, the authors suggested, recruits few new T cells.

TCRdb re-analysed the RT-PCR reads in MiXCR, keeping a single row per CDR3 protein. The sample records about 500,000 distinct CDR3 sequences, approximately 15% being singletons. On this clonotype: The antigen remains unidentified.

The material sequenced was CD4+ T cells sorted from PBMCs, taken around 25 months after vaccination. The receptor was isolated from a man aged 50 to 69 who received an inactivated influenza vaccine.

This CDR3 reads CSVAAGEADTQYF. The CDR3 bases are TGCAGCGTTGCGGCTGGCGAGGCAGATACGCAGTATTTT. The chain links TRBV29-1 to TRBJ2-3, with D uncertain. Germline V gives CDR1 SQVTM, CDR2 ANQGSEA. With 4 bases removed from V and 4 bases from J, the gap between germline ends came to 12 bases. The CDR3 runs to 13 residues.